These 15 T cell receptor beta chains were all obtained from the same sample, sequenced in a study of molecular identifiers for immune sequencing clone quantification. TCRdb independently ran MiXCR on the PCR reads; one entry per CDR3 protein. Among about 640,000 distinct CDR3 sequences, about 20% were seen once, and the ten largest hold 0.75% to 0.95%. The specimen sequenced was naive CD8+ T cells from blood, with Jurkat cell RNA spiked in. Subset specified: FACS-sorted CD8+CD4-CCR7+CD45RA+ naive T cells. The receptors derive from a human donor in good health. Some libraries in this study had Jurkat cell RNA spiked in.

This clonotype was seen ten or more times. The chain couples TRBV9 to TRBJ1-1; D is possibly TRBD1 (5 bases). The CDR3 has 15 amino acids. Germline CDR1 and CDR2: SGDLS and YYNGEE. The V gene lost 0 bases and the J gene lost 6 bases, with 15 bases spanning the gap. CDR3 DNA sequence: TGTGCCAGCAGCGTAGCTCAAGGGGCAGGAGCTGAAGCTTTCTTT. This codes for CASSVAQGAGAEAFF.

The table lists this clonotype with many counts. The J gene is TRBJ1-4, the V gene TRBV7-9; D not certain. With 5 bases removed from V and 8 bases from J, the gap between germline ends came to 12 bases. The germline CDR1 and CDR2 sequences are SEHNR and FQNEAQ (reference sequence). This CDR3 contains 13 residues. CDR3: CASSPTTGEKLFF. CDR3 DNA: TGTGCCAGCAGCCCTACGACCGGGGAAAAACTGTTTTTT. Using reference TRBV7-9 and TRBJ1-4 for the parts outside the CDR3, the full variable domain is DTGVSQNPRHKITKRGQNVTFRCDPISEHNRLYWYRQTLGQGPEFLTYFQNEAQLEKSRLLSDRFSAERPKGSFSTLEIQRTEQGDSAMYLCASSPTTGEKLFFGSGTQLSVL.

This clonotype was counted between two and nine times. J is TRBJ2-1 and V is TRBV9, with 8 bases that match TRBD2. The CDR3 extends over 17 amino acids. With 0 bases clipped from V and 6 bases from J, the junction kept 11 bases outside the gene matches. Germline CDR1 reads SGDLS; CDR2 reads YYNGEE. The CDR3 nucleotides are TGTGCCAGCAGCGTAGGTTCAGGGCTAGCGGGTTGCAATGAGCAGTTCTTC. Translating it yields CASSVGSGLAGCNEQFF.

The chain recombines TRBV3-1 with TRBJ2-1, with 9 nucleotides matching TRBD2. The junction had 15 bases not matched to a gene; V was cut back by 4 bases and J by 8 bases. The germline CDR1 and CDR2 sequences are LGHDT and YNNKEL (reference sequence). This CDR3 spans 17 amino acids. CDR3 amino acids: CASSPSKVGLALDEQFF. The CDR3 DNA is TGTGCCAGCAGCCCCTCGAAGGTCGGACTAGCGCTCGATGAGCAGTTCTTC.

This clonotype appeared many times. The gene calls are TRBV7-2 and TRBJ1-1; D is perhaps TRBD1 (5 bases). Per the germline V gene, CDR1 is SGHTA and CDR2 is FQGNSA. V lost 1 base and J 11 bases, leaving 11 bases between the germline ends. CDR3 length: 12 residues. The CDR3 sequence: CASSLDGGMAFF. The CDR3 DNA sequence: TGTGCCAGCAGCTTAGATGGGGGTATGGCTTTCTTT.

Concerning this clonotype itself: Being one base from a much bigger clone, this may be a read error. The chain employs TRBV20-1 and TRBJ2-7; 7 positions agree with TRBD1. Per germline, CDR1 DFQATT and CDR2 SNEGSKA (reference sequence). There are 15 residues in the CDR3. The CDR3 DNA follows: TGCAGTGCTAACCCCCACAGGGGCAGCTCCTGCGAGCAGTACTTC. This codes for CSANPHRGSSCEQYF.

The table lists this clonotype with many counts. The chain is built from TRBV29-1 and TRBJ1-2; possibly TRBD1 for D (6 bases). This CDR3 comprises 15 residues. Germline V gives CDR1 SQVTM, CDR2 ANQGSEA. Trimming took off 1 base at V and 4 bases at J, with 16 bases between the two ends. CDR3 nucleotide sequence: TGCAGCGTTGAAGTGGTGAGACAGGACATCTATGGCTACACCTTC. The encoded protein is CSVEVVRQDIYGYTF.

V gene TRBV7-9 combines with J gene TRBJ2-2; no clear D. Germline CDR1 reads SEHNR; CDR2 reads FQNEAQ (reference sequence). The CDR3 is 14 amino acids. Between the trimmed V and J ends, which lost 0 bases and 6 bases, there was a span of 8 bases. CDR3 nucleotide sequence: TGTGCCAGCAGCTTAGCTAGGGCTCCCGGGGAGCTGTTTTTT. This translates into CASSLARAPGELFF. The whole variable domain, remainder taken from reference TRBV7-9 and TRBJ2-2, is DTGVSQNPRHKITKRGQNVTFRCDPISEHNRLYWYRQTLGQGPEFLTYFQNEAQLEKSRLLSDRFSAERPKGSFSTLEIQRTEQGDSAMYLCASSLARAPGELFFGEGSRLTVL.

To note about this clonotype: This may stem from a read error, because a much larger clone lies one nucleotide away. The gene calls are TRBV20-1 and TRBJ1-2; D gene ambiguous. The CDR3 loop spans 20 amino acids. The germline V gene encodes CDR1 DFQATT and CDR2 SNEGSKA (reference sequence). The CDR3 spells CSASPPTSFSDKPLSYGYAF. The CDR3 coding sequence is TGCAGTGCTAGTCCGCCCACAAGCTTTTCGGATAAGCCGCTGTCCTATGGCTACGCCTTC.

This clonotype was recorded a few times. This chain connects TRBV7-9 to TRBJ2-7; D not resolved. The CDR3 length is 14 residues. V lost 0 bases and J lost 2, with 8 bases in between. Germline-derived CDR1 and CDR2 are SEHNR and FQNEAQ (reference sequence). CDR3 amino acids: CASSLAWAPYEQYF. CDR3 in DNA: TGTGCCAGCAGCTTAGCCTGGGCTCCCTACGAGCAGTACTTC.

In this sample, this clonotype turned up many times. The rearrangement links TRBV9 to TRBJ2-2; 10 nucleotides align to TRBD2. The V segment lost 2 bases and the J segment 6 bases; nucleotides outside the gene matches: 7. Germline-derived CDR1 and CDR2 are SGDLS and YYNGEE. The CDR3 has 16 amino acids. The CDR3 is CASSVEAGGPSGELFF. The CDR3 DNA is TGTGCCAGCAGCGTTGAAGCGGGAGGGCCTTCCGGGGAGCTGTTTTTT.

In this sample, this clonotype turned up many times. The J gene is TRBJ1-2, the V gene TRBV4-1; D perhaps matches TRBD1 (5 bases). Trimming stripped 1 base from V and 3 bases from J, with 18 bases between. CDR3 size: 17 residues. Germline lookup yields CDR1 MGHRA and CDR2 YSYEKL. CDR3 protein: CASSQVQEEGTYYGYTF. The CDR3 DNA reads as TGCGCCAGCAGCCAAGTTCAGGAAGAGGGGACCTACTATGGCTACACCTTC.

The chain couples TRBV20-1 to TRBJ2-7, with a tentative D call TRBD1 (6 bases). Germline V lookup: CDR1 DFQATT, CDR2 SNEGSKA (reference sequence). Trimming took off 5 bases at V and 2 bases at J, with 16 bases between the two ends. This CDR3 region has 14 residues. CDR3 DNA sequence: TGCAGTGCTCCTCGACAGGAGCCGACCTACGAGCAGTACTTC. Residues: CSAPRQEPTYEQYF.

This clonotype appeared many times. The gene calls are TRBV7-9 and TRBJ1-1, with D possibly TRBD1 on 5 matching bases. Germline CDR1 and CDR2: SEHNR and FQNEAQ (reference sequence). V lost 2 bases and J 2 bases, leaving 6 bases between the germline ends. CDR3 length: 13 amino acids. The DNA for the CDR3 is TGTGCCAGCAGCTTATGGGACAACACTGAAGCTTTCTTT. Translating it yields CASSLWDNTEAFF.

Many counts were recorded for this clonotype. DNA of the CDR3: TGTGCCAGCAGCCATACAGGGGGTTACCCCACAGATACGCAGTATTTT. Its translation is CASSHTGGYPTDTQYF. The chain employs TRBV7-2 and TRBJ2-3; 8 nucleotides align to TRBD1. CDR3 length equals 16 residues. J gave up 2 bases and V 5 bases, and 9 bases lay outside the gene matches. In germline, CDR1 is SGHTA, CDR2 FQGNSA.